Presented here are 17 T cell receptor beta chains from one specimen sequenced in a study of shared clonotypes between healthy human individuals. The method was immunoSEQ multiplex PCR; TCRdb's version includes in-frame clones alone and lacks a portion of them. The data show about 750,000 clones, 92% seen once. Naive CD8 cells comprised CD45RO-negative, CCR7-positively selected cells, excluding terminally differentiated effector memory CD45RA+ cells. The sample taken for sequencing was naive CD8+ T cells sorted from blood. The receptor source for this set is a man aged 25-45 years in good health.

The rearrangement links TRBV9 to TRBJ2-7; 8 bases line up with TRBD1. The V gene's germline CDR1 is SGDLS and CDR2 YYNGEE. This CDR3 is built from 17 residues. V trimming: 4 bases; J trimming: 3 bases; junction bases outside the gene matches: 15. CDR3 in DNA: TGTGCCAGCAGCTCCGACCCGACTCAGGGGGCGAGCTACGAGCAGTACTTC. This encodes CASSSDPTQGASYEQYF.

The chain links TRBV5-1 to TRBJ2-5; D not certain. Trimming stripped 0 bases from V and 5 bases from J, with 8 bases between. The CDR3 is 13 amino acids. CDR1 SGHRS and CDR2 YFSETQ come from the germline V gene. This CDR3 reads CASSLARSETQYF. CDR3 DNA sequence: TGCGCCAGCAGCTTGGCTCGGTCGGAGACCCAGTACTTC.

The rearrangement links TRBV6-5 to TRBJ1-4; D uncertain. Between the trimmed V and J ends, which lost 4 bases and 6 bases, there was a span of 9 bases. Germline CDR1 and CDR2: MNHEY and SVGAGI. The CDR3 covers 13 residues. CDR3 protein: CASSSGPDEKLFF. CDR3 DNA sequence: TGTGCCAGCAGTTCCGGCCCTGATGAAAAACTGTTTTTT.

This chain connects TRBV6-7 to TRBJ1-4; D gene uncertain. TRBV6-7 has ORF status, its function being uncertain. The V end lost 2 bases, the J end lost 7 bases, and 8 bases lay between the germline ends. The CDR3 covers 13 residues. The CDR3 nucleotides are TGTGCCAGCAGTTACGCGTTACGTGAAAAACTGTTTTTT. It codes for CASSYALREKLFF.

The rearrangement links TRBV7-2 to TRBJ1-5; 9 bases are a match to TRBD1. J was trimmed by 6 bases and V by 5 bases; bases with no gene match: 8. Germline values: CDR1 SGHTA, CDR2 FQGNSA. The CDR3 consists of 15 residues. CDR3 DNA: TGTGCCAGCAGCCGGGGACAGGGTGGTAGTCAGCCCCAGCATTTT. It encodes CASSRGQGGSQPQHF.

The DNA for the CDR3 is TGCGCCAGCAGTCAAACCGGGACAGGGCTCTCCGAGCAGTACTTC. Its translation is CASSQTGTGLSEQYF. The J gene is TRBJ2-7, the V gene TRBV23-1; 9 bases fit TRBD1. TRBV23-1 is placed among ORFs of uncertain function. V gave up 2 bases and J gave up 6 bases; unmatched junction bases: 8. The CDR3 extends over 15 amino acids.

The chain uses TRBV27 and TRBJ2-2; D remains ambiguous. This CDR3 comprises 14 residues. Germline lookup yields CDR1 MNHEY and CDR2 SMNVEV (reference sequence). V was cut by 0 bases and J by 7 bases, with 9 bases left in between. The CDR3: CASSLSTVFGELFF. In DNA, the CDR3 is TGTGCCAGCAGTTTATCGACCGTATTCGGGGAGCTGTTTTTT.

V and J are TRBV6-1 and TRBJ2-6; 10 bases match TRBD1. Germline CDR1 reads MNHNS; CDR2 reads SASEGT. The CDR3 has 19 residues. Trimming took 4 bases from V and 4 from J; bases not matched to a gene: 13. Here the CDR3 reads CASSAPGQGPPLGANVLTF. As DNA, the CDR3 is TGTGCCAGCAGTGCCCCGGGACAGGGGCCCCCGTTGGGGGCCAACGTCCTGACTTTC.

V and J are TRBV5-1 and TRBJ2-1; 7 bases line up with TRBD1. CDR3 length equals 16 residues. Germline assignment: CDR1 SGHRS and CDR2 YFSETQ. Trimming at V came to 3 bases and at J to 2 bases, leaving 8 bases not matched to a gene. The CDR3 nucleotides read TGCGCCAGCAGCTCGGCTCGGGACAGCACCTACAATGAGCAGTTCTTC. Translation: CASSSARDSTYNEQFF.

The J gene is TRBJ2-5, the V gene TRBV27; 13 bases agree with TRBD2. The V and J ends lost 2 bases and 3 bases, in that order; junction bases with no gene match: 3. Germline CDR1 is MNHEY and CDR2 is SMNVEV (reference sequence). This CDR3 is 16 amino acids long. The CDR3 bases are TGTGCCAGCAGTTTAACAGGACTAGCGGGAGAAGAGACCCAGTACTTC. It is translated as CASSLTGLAGEETQYF.

The chain combines TRBV27 with TRBJ2-1; either TRBD1 or TRBD2 may supply D (5 bases each). Germline-derived CDR1 and CDR2 are MNHEY and SMNVEV (reference sequence). V lost 3 bases to trimming and J lost 5 bases, with 8 bases between them. This CDR3 has 13 residues. The CDR3 sequence is CASSLGDDNEQFF. CDR3 sequence (DNA): TGTGCCAGCAGTTTGGGGGATGACAATGAGCAGTTCTTC.

This clone was observed a single time. The chain employs TRBV5-4 and TRBJ2-1, with D unresolved. Between the trimmed V and J ends, which lost 0 bases and 6 bases, there was a span of 10 bases. In germline, CDR1 is SGHNT, CDR2 YYREEE (reference sequence). The CDR3 is 14 amino acids. The CDR3 loop reads CASSLDSWPNEQFF. The CDR3 DNA reads as TGTGCCAGCAGCTTGGATTCATGGCCCAATGAGCAGTTCTTC. Filled out from reference TRBV5-4 and TRBJ2-1, the complete variable domain reads ETGVTQSPTHLIKTRGQQVTLRCSSQSGHNTVSWYQQALGQGPQFIFQYYREEENGRGNFPPRFSGLQFPNYSSELNVNALELDDSALYLCASSLDSWPNEQFFGPGTRLTVL.

This chain uses TRBV5-1 with TRBJ2-7; D is perhaps TRBD1 or TRBD2 (5 bases each). With 4 bases removed from V and 3 bases from J, the gap between germline ends came to 11 bases. The germline V gene has CDR1 SGHRS and CDR2 YFSETQ. CDR3 length equals 13 residues. The CDR3 DNA is TGCGCCAGCAGCCCGGGACCTCTCTACGAGCAGTACTTC. Protein product: CASSPGPLYEQYF. Looking up the rest from reference TRBV5-1 and TRBJ2-7 gives the full variable domain: KAGVTQTPRYLIKTRGQQVTLSCSPISGHRSVSWYQQTPGQGLQFLFEYFSETQRNKGNFPGRFSGRQFSNSRSEMNVSTLELGDSALYLCASSPGPLYEQYFGPGTRLTVT.

The chain carries TRBV7-9 and TRBJ2-7, with D tentatively TRBD1 (5 bases). This CDR3 is 16 amino acids long. The V gene lost 1 base and the J gene lost 0 bases, with 13 bases spanning the gap. Germline CDR1 reads SEHNR; CDR2 reads FQNEAQ (reference sequence). In DNA form, the CDR3 reads TGTGCCAGCAGCTTAGTTCAGGGCGGCACCTCCTACGAGCAGTACTTC. It codes for CASSLVQGGTSYEQYF.

The V and J genes are TRBV23-1 and TRBJ1-1; the D is unclear. TRBV23-1 is an open reading frame whose function is uncertain. The CDR3 totals 16 residues. V was pared by 1 base and J by 3 bases, with 15 bases between. Here the CDR3 DNA reads TGCGCCAGCAGTCAATACCTCGGACCTTGTCACACTGAAGCTTTCTTT. Translation gives CASSQYLGPCHTEAFF.

This clone was seen a single time. This chain uses TRBV29-1 with TRBJ2-1; 14 bases are a match to TRBD2. Trimming removed 3 bases from V and 2 bases from J; junction bases left unmatched: 6. The germline V gene encodes CDR1 SQVTM and CDR2 ANQGSEA. This CDR3 contains 17 residues. Written as DNA, the CDR3 is TGCAGCGTTGAGGGACTAGCGGGAGACATTGCCTACAATGAGCAGTTCTTC. It translates to CSVEGLAGDIAYNEQFF.

The chain is built from TRBV30 and TRBJ2-1; D is undetermined. Germline V gene data show CDR1 as GTSNPN and CDR2 as SVGIG (reference sequence). The CDR3 loop spans 11 amino acids. V was cut by 3 bases and J by 5 bases, with 5 bases left in between. The CDR3 DNA reads TGTGCCTGGAGGATAAACAATGAGCAGTTCTTC. This sequence encodes CAWRINNEQFF.